This T cell receptor (beta chain) was identified during a study of CD8+ T cells in alopecia areata. Looking at the study overall: In an open-label trial, patients got 5 to 10 mg tofacitinib twice daily. Using the percentage of affected scalp area, treated patients' severity was scored. Study-level results: With tofacitinib ongoing, many expanded lesional clones persisted in both scalp and blood.

Isolated RNA was reverse transcribed into cDNA used as the sequencing template. The protocol was immunoSEQ multiplex PCR, while the TCRdb copy is restricted to in-frame clones and leaves out a portion. The table lists under 150,000 clones, 56% of them singletons, with 3% to 3.5% in the top ten. The CDR3 totals 15 residues. V was clipped by 3 bases and J by 3 bases; unmatched bases: 6. Germline CDR1 and CDR2: GTSNPN and SVGIG (reference sequence). Points on this clone: The antigen is unknown.

Regarding treatment: oral pan-JAK inhibitor, 5-10 mg twice daily. CD4+ and CD8+ T cells were sorted from PBMCs. Source: CD4+ T cells sorted from blood, taken at week 24, from a patient treated with tofacitinib. The sequence was obtained from a human donor with alopecia areata. The genes are TRBV30 and TRBJ2-5; 11 bases align to TRBD2. CDR3: CAWRPMTSGEETQYF. The DNA for the CDR3 is TGTGCCTGGAGACCCATGACTAGCGGGGAAGAGACCCAGTACTTC.